This T cell receptor beta chain was obtained from a study of CD8 T cells in Susac syndrome. As to this clonotype: Its target is unknown.

Random hexamers served to reverse transcribe about 0.5 to 1 ug RNA. Amplification of TCR beta CDR3 was carried out by immunoSEQ multiplex PCR, which covered 54 Vbeta and 13 Jbeta segments. TCRdb re-called the immunoSEQ multiplex PCR reads through MiXCR, storing one row per CDR3 protein. Of about 180,000 distinct CDR3 sequences in the sample, around 95% were seen once. Study results and limitations: As acknowledged by the study, its TCR sequencing and HLA analysis included a relatively small number of individuals.

CD8+ and CD4+ blood T cells underwent TCR beta sequencing. The multiple sclerosis controls consisted of treatment-naive patients with relapsing-remitting disease, either stable or active. This TCR was sampled from a human donor with multiple sclerosis. The sequencing input was CD4+ T cells from PBMCs.

The CDR3 region has the DNA TGCGCCAGCAGCCAGCGGGGGGAACGAGACGAGCAGTACTTC. Translated, it gives CASSQRGERDEQYF. The V gene is TRBV4-3, the J gene TRBJ2-7; 8 bases match TRBD2. With V trimmed by 3 bases and J by 5 bases, 6 bases remained unmatched. The CDR3 has 14 amino acids. The germline CDR1 and CDR2 sequences are LGHNA and YSLEER.